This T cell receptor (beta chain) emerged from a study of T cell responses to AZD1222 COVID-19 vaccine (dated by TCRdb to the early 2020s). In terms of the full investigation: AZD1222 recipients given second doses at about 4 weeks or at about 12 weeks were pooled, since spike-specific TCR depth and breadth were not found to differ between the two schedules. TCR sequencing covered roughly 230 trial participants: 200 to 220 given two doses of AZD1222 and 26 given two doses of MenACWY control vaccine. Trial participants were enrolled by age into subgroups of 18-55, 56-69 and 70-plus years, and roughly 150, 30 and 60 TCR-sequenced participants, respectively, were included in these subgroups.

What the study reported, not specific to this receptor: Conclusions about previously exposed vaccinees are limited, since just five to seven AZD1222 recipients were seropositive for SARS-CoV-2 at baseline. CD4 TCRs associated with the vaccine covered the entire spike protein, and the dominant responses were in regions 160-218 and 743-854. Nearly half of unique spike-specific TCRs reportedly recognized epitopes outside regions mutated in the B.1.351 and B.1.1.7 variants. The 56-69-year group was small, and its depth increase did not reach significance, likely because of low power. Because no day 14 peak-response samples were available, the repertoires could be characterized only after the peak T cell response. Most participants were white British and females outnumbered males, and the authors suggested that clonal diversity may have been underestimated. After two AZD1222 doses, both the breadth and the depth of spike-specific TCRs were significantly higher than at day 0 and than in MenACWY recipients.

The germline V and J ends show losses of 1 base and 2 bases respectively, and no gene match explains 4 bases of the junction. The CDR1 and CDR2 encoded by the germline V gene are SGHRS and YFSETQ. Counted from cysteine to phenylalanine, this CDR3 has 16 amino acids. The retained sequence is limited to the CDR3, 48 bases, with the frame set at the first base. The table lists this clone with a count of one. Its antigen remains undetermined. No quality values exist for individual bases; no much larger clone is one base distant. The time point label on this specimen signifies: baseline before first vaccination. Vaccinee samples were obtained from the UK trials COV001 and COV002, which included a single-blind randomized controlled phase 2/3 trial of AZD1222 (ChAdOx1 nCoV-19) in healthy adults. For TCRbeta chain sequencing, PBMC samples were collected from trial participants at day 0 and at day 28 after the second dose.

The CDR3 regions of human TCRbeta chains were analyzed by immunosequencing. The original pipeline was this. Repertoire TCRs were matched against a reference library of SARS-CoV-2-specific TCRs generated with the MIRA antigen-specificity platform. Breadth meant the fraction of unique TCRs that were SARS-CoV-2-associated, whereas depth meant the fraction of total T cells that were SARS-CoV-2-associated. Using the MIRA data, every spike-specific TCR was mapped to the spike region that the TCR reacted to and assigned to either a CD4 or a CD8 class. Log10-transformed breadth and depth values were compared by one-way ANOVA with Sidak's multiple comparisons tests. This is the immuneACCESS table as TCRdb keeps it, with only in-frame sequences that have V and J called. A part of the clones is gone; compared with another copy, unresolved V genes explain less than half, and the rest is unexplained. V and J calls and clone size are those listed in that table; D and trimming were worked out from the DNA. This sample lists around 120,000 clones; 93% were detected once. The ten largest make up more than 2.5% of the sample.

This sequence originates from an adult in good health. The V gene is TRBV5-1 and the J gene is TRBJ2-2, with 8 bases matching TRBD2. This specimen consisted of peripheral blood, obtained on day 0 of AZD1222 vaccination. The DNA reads TGCGCCAGCAGCTTGAAAGCGGGAGTAAACACCGGGGAGCTGTTTTTT. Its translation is CASSLKAGVNTGELFF. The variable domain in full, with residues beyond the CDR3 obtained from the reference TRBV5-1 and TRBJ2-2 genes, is KAGVTQTPRYLIKTRGQQVTLSCSPISGHRSVSWYQQTPGQGLQFLFEYFSETQRNKGNFPGRFSGRQFSNSRSEMNVSTLELGDSALYLCASSLKAGVNTGELFFGEGSRLTVL.